This paragraph covers one TCR beta chain sequence. These data come from a study of OX40 agonist ivuxolimab in advanced cancers. The method was immunoSEQ multiplex PCR; TCRdb's version includes in-frame clones alone and lacks a portion of them. This sample has 65,000 to 80,000 clones, with around 93% found just once. The CDR3 runs 16 residues. V lost 1 base and J 7 bases, leaving 20 bases between the germline ends. The germline CDR1 and CDR2 sequences are SGHTA and FQGTGA. Sequencing was performed on CD4+ or CD8+ T cells sorted from blood, taken in a trial of the OX40 agonist ivuxolimab. The receptor comes from an adult with an advanced solid tumor such as melanoma, head and neck, liver or kidney cancer. The chain recombines TRBV7-3 with TRBJ2-7, with D unclear. As DNA, the CDR3 is TGTGCCAGCAGCTTAATTCGGGCAGCCCGGCCAGGTGAGCAGTACTTC. It translates to CASSLIRAARPGEQYF.